This T cell receptor beta chain derives from a study of T cell responses to AZD1222 COVID-19 vaccine. Concerning this clone itself: The antigen remains undetermined.

Study-wide findings and caveats: Among the donors, most were white British and more were female, and clonal diversity was possibly underestimated. An increase in Spike-specific TCR breadth and depth was observed after two AZD1222 doses. Only 6 or 7 AZD1222 recipients tested seropositive at baseline.

Germline values: CDR1 SGHRS, CDR2 YFSETQ. V lost 0 bases and J 7 bases, leaving 11 bases between the germline ends. This CDR3 is built from 14 residues. Here immunoSEQ multiplex PCR was the method, and the copy in TCRdb shows in-frame clones only, minus some. The sample carries 150,000 to 160,000 clones, 86% recorded once. The clonotype comes from an adult in good health. The specimen was peripheral blood, collected on day 0 of MenACWY control vaccination. The chain carries TRBV5-1 and TRBJ1-5; no firm D call. CDR3 sequence: CASSLDSDYQPQHF. CDR3 nucleotide sequence: TGCGCCAGCAGCTTGGACAGTGATTACCAGCCCCAGCATTTT.